The 17 T cell receptor beta chains presented below share a single source sample, sequenced in a study of cytomegalovirus exposure and HLA in healthy donors. Clones were read by immunoSEQ multiplex PCR, and TCRdb kept only the in-frame ones, dropping some. The sample lists under 400,000 clones; roughly 88% were seen once. The sample was PBMCs. The source is a woman between 18 and 29 years old in good health and CMV-seronegative.

V usage is TRBV19 and J usage is TRBJ2-1, with D tentatively TRBD2 (6 bases). Trimming cost V 0 bases and J 13 bases, with 16 bases left between them. The CDR3 length is 14 residues. The germline V gene has CDR1 LNHDA and CDR2 SQIVND (reference sequence). CDR3 protein: CASSIDQVAEHQFF. The CDR3 DNA reads TGTGCCAGTAGTATAGATCAGGTAGCGGAGCACCAGTTCTTC.

V is TRBV7-6 and J is TRBJ1-5, with a weak D call TRBD1 (5 bases). V gave up 5 bases and J gave up 6 bases, with 17 bases separating them. Per germline, CDR1 SGHVS and CDR2 FNYEAQ. The CDR3 is 15 residues long. DNA of the CDR3: TGTGCCAGCAGCCCCGGTGCCGGGGGTGGTCAGCCCCAGCATTTT. Residues: CASSPGAGGGQPQHF.

The chain links TRBV5-4 to TRBJ1-4, with TRBD1 matching 9 bases. The CDR3 totals 14 residues. V gave up 4 bases and J gave up 8 bases; unmatched junction bases: 6. From germline, CDR1 is SGHNT and CDR2 YYREEE (reference sequence). The CDR3 DNA follows: TGTGCCAGCAGCACGGGACAGGGACACGAAAAACTGTTTTTT. Residues: CASSTGQGHEKLFF.

The chain is built from TRBV10-3 and TRBJ2-7, with 9 bases that match TRBD1. The CDR3 length is 14 residues. Germline lookup yields CDR1 ENHRY and CDR2 SYGVKD. Losses at the gene ends were 10 bases for V and 4 bases for J; bases not matched to a gene: 11. The DNA of the CDR3 is TGTGCCACGACGACGGGACAGGGAGTATACGAGCAGTACTTC. As protein: CATTTGQGVYEQYF.

V and J are TRBV28 and TRBJ2-2; TRBD1 might be the D (5 bases). V lost 1 base to trimming and J lost 4 bases, with 10 bases between them. CDR1 and CDR2 from the germline V gene are MDHEN and SYDVKM. This CDR3 region has 15 residues. The CDR3 reads CASSLSDRRTGELFF. CDR3 in DNA: TGTGCCAGCAGTTTATCCGACAGACGCACCGGGGAGCTGTTTTTT.

This clone has more than one count but fewer than ten. V gene TRBV19 combines with J gene TRBJ2-7, with TRBD1 matching over 10 bases. V was pared by 2 bases and J by 7 bases, with 5 bases of the junction left unmatched. CDR3 length: 14 amino acids. Germline V CDR1 and CDR2: LNHDA, SQIVND (reference sequence). The CDR3: CASSIRQGAGEQYF. CDR3 in DNA: TGTGCCAGTAGTATAAGACAGGGGGCAGGTGAGCAGTACTTC.

J is TRBJ1-6 and V is TRBV5-1; the D is unclear. Germline CDR1 is SGHRS and CDR2 is YFSETQ. Between the trimmed V and J ends, which lost 0 bases and 5 bases, there was a span of 15 bases. CDR3 size: 17 residues. CDR3: CASSLAVAGRDNSPLHF. In DNA, the CDR3 is TGCGCCAGCAGCTTGGCCGTGGCGGGGAGGGATAATTCACCCCTCCACTTT.

The chain joins TRBV6-1 to TRBJ2-1, with a tentative D call TRBD2 (5 bases). This CDR3 comprises 15 residues. CDR1 and CDR2 (germline): MNHNS, SASEGT. V was trimmed by 5 bases and J by 0 bases, leaving 11 bases between them. CDR3 coding DNA: TGTGCCAGCAGTAAAATAGCGAGCTCCTACAATGAGCAGTTCTTC. It translates to CASSKIASSYNEQFF.

The V call is TRBV6-5, the J call TRBJ2-5; no definite D call. The CDR3 covers 14 residues. The ends were cut back, 2 bases at V and 2 bases at J, with 9 bases in the middle. Germline CDR1 and CDR2: MNHEY and SVGAGI. The CDR3 nucleotides are TGTGCCAGCAGTTACGGGCAGAGACAAGAGACCCAGTACTTC. Protein sequence: CASSYGQRQETQYF.

In its sample, this clone was seen a few times. The gene calls are TRBV30 and TRBJ1-4; 10 bases match TRBD1. Germline-derived CDR1 and CDR2 are GTSNPN and SVGIG (reference sequence). V gave up 1 base and J gave up 12 bases; unmatched junction bases: 8. The length of the CDR3 is 14 residues. The CDR3 reads CAWSDGDRGRELFF. The CDR3 nucleotides read TGTGCCTGGAGTGACGGGGACAGGGGAAGGGAACTGTTTTTT. The full variable domain, with the rest looked up from reference TRBV30 and TRBJ1-4, is SQTIHQWPATLVQPVGSPLSLECTVEGTSNPNLYWYRQAAGRGLQLLFYSVGIGQISSEVPQNLSASRPQDRQFILSSKKLLLSDSGFYLCAWSDGDRGRELFFGSGTQLSVL.

This rearrangement joins TRBV4-2 to TRBJ2-3; 8 nucleotides align to TRBD2. CDR1 and CDR2 from the germline V gene are LGHNA and YNFKEQ. The CDR3 has 15 residues. J gave up 8 bases and V 4 bases, and 11 bases lay outside the gene matches. CDR3 loop: CASSPVAGGERTQYF. The CDR3 DNA sequence: TGTGCCAGCAGCCCCGTGGCCGGGGGGGAACGTACGCAGTATTTT.

The V gene is TRBV18, the J gene TRBJ2-2, with D possibly being TRBD1 (5 bases). This CDR3 has 18 residues. Germline CDR1 reads KGHSH; CDR2 reads LQKENI. V was cut by 0 bases and J by 2 bases, with 16 bases left in between. This CDR3 is CASSPPNRQIGNTGELFF. The CDR3 coding sequence is TGTGCCAGCTCACCACCGAACCGACAGATTGGTAACACCGGGGAGCTGTTTTTT.

The chain recombines TRBV11-2 with TRBJ2-5, with a weak D call TRBD1 (5 bases). Germline V CDR1 and CDR2: SGHAT, FQNNGV. Trimming took 2 bases from V and 1 from J, leaving 11 bases between them. The CDR3 runs to 15 residues. CDR3 sequence: CASSLWWGSQETQYF. Here the CDR3 DNA reads TGTGCCAGCAGCTTATGGTGGGGCAGCCAAGAGACCCAGTACTTC. Complete variable domain (other parts from reference TRBV11-2 and TRBJ2-5): EAGVAQSPRYKIIEKRQSVAFWCNPISGHATLYWYQQILGQGPKLLIQFQNNGVVDDSQLPKDRFSAERLKGVDSTLKIQPAKLEDSAVYLCASSLWWGSQETQYFGPGTRLLVL.

This chain joins TRBV28 and TRBJ1-2, with D possibly matching TRBD1 (6 bases). The CDR3 runs 13 residues. The V end lost 6 bases, the J end lost 6 bases, and 14 bases lay between the germline ends. Germline V gene lookup returns CDR1 MDHEN and CDR2 SYDVKM. CDR3 nucleotides: TGTGCCAGCAGCCCGGACAGCGGCGATGGCTACACCTTC. Encoded protein: CASSPDSGDGYTF.

The chain employs TRBV10-3 and TRBJ1-6; 8 nucleotides agree with TRBD1. The CDR3 runs to 16 residues. V shed 5 bases and J 9 bases; nucleotides not matched to a gene: 12. Per the germline V gene, CDR1 is ENHRY and CDR2 is SYGVKD. CDR3 sequence: CAISPHQGATFSPLHF. CDR3 bases: TGTGCCATCAGTCCCCACCAGGGGGCGACGTTTTCACCCCTCCACTTT.

The V call is TRBV6-1, the J call TRBJ2-5; 11 positions match TRBD2. The length of the CDR3 is 14 residues. V lost 7 bases, J lost 3 bases, and 4 bases stayed unmatched. Germline V gene sequence: CDR1 MNHNS, CDR2 SASEGT. The DNA for the CDR3 is TGTGCCAGCACCCATAGCGGGAGGGAAGAGACCCAGTACTTC. This sequence encodes CASTHSGREETQYF.

The chain recombines TRBV7-9 with TRBJ1-1; D call uncertain. The CDR3 totals 17 residues. Germline lookup yields CDR1 SEHNR and CDR2 FQNEAQ (reference sequence). Between the trimmed V and J ends, which lost 1 base and 0 bases, there was a span of 15 bases. DNA for the CDR3: TGTGCCAGCAGCTTAGAAAGGTTAACAGCCATGAACACTGAAGCTTTCTTT. Amino acids: CASSLERLTAMNTEAFF. The full variable domain, completed using reference TRBV7-9 and TRBJ1-1, is DTGVSQNPRHKITKRGQNVTFRCDPISEHNRLYWYRQTLGQGPEFLTYFQNEAQLEKSRLLSDRFSAERPKGSFSTLEIQRTEQGDSAMYLCASSLERLTAMNTEAFFGQGTRLTVV.